Below are 14 T cell receptor beta chains sequenced from a single sample in a study of radiotherapy plus CTLA-4 blockade in lung cancer. The table came from immunoSEQ multiplex PCR; TCRdb's copy has only in-frame clones and leaves some out. Here the sample spans about 72,000 clones, roughly three quarters being singletons. This material consisted of peripheral blood, taken from a patient treated with radiotherapy plus ipilimumab. All receptors come from a human donor with non-small cell lung cancer who had a complete response to radiotherapy plus ipilimumab.

This chain joins TRBV25-1 and TRBJ1-2; a weak D match, TRBD1 (5 bases). The germline V gene has CDR1 MGHDK and CDR2 SYGVNS. Trimming took off 3 bases at V and 4 bases at J, with 12 bases between the two ends. This CDR3 region has 14 residues. The CDR3 reads CASSEDEGTYGYTF. In nucleotides, the CDR3 is TGTGCCAGCAGTGAGGATGAGGGGACCTATGGCTACACCTTC.

The rearrangement joins TRBV6-5 to TRBJ1-4; D gene ambiguous. Germline-derived CDR1 and CDR2 are MNHEY and SVGAGI. The CDR3 is 16 residues long. With 4 bases removed from V and 3 bases from J, the gap between germline ends came to 15 bases. CDR3 residues: CASSSRPGLPNEKLFF. In nucleotides, the CDR3 is TGTGCCAGCAGTTCGAGGCCGGGCCTTCCTAATGAAAAACTGTTTTTT.

V usage is TRBV6-5 and J usage is TRBJ1-2; no clear D. Trimming stripped 0 bases from V and 5 bases from J, with 13 bases between. Germline values: CDR1 MNHEY, CDR2 SVGAGI. The CDR3 loop spans 15 amino acids. CDR3 amino acids: CASSYSGNMVYGYTF. The DNA of the CDR3 is TGTGCCAGCAGTTACTCGGGGAACATGGTGTATGGCTACACCTTC.

The V and J genes are TRBV30 and TRBJ2-2; 12 nucleotides agree with TRBD2. V dropped 7 bases and J dropped 7; count of bases not matched to a gene: 7. The V gene's germline CDR1 is GTSNPN and CDR2 SVGIG (reference sequence). CDR3 length: 14 amino acids. The CDR3 nucleotides are TGTGCCTCTGCTAGCGGGGGGGCCGGCGGGGAGCTGTTTTTT. It encodes CASASGGAGGELFF.

This rearrangement joins TRBV7-2 to TRBJ2-5; 7 bases align to TRBD2. Germline V CDR1 and CDR2: SGHTA, FQGNSA. This CDR3 comprises 17 residues. The junction had 13 bases not matched to a gene; V was cut back by 1 base and J by 5 bases. In nucleotides, the CDR3 is TGTGCCAGCAGCTTAGGATGGGGGGTGGCTAGCGGCGAGACCCAGTACTTC. This sequence encodes CASSLGWGVASGETQYF.

This clone occurred once. This chain uses TRBV7-9 with TRBJ2-7; D gene unclear. Germline assignment: CDR1 SEHNR and CDR2 FQNEAQ (reference sequence). Trimming cost V 6 bases and J 1 base, with 7 bases left between them. The CDR3 runs to 12 residues. CDR3 DNA: TGTGCCAGCAGTCAAATTTCCTACGAGCAGTACTTC. This codes for CASSQISYEQYF.

The chain carries TRBV2 and TRBJ2-5; D tentatively reads TRBD1 or TRBD2 (6 bases each). Germline V gene sequence: CDR1 SNHLY, CDR2 FYNNEI. V was cut by 0 bases and J by 5 bases, with 13 bases left in between. The CDR3 is 15 residues long. Here the CDR3 DNA reads TGTGCCAGCAGTGAAGCGCTGGGGGGCATTGAGACCCAGTACTTC. Protein product: CASSEALGGIETQYF.

V gene TRBV6-1 combines with J gene TRBJ1-5; 7 nucleotides align to TRBD1. Unmatched junction bases numbered 8, after V lost 6 bases and J lost 6 bases. The CDR3 sequence is 14 residues long. Germline loops: CDR1 MNHNS, CDR2 SASEGT. As DNA, the CDR3 is TGTGCCAGCAGGACAGGGATTAGAAGTCAGCCCCAGCATTTT. This translates into CASRTGIRSQPQHF.

The chain recombines TRBV10-3 with TRBJ2-5; possibly TRBD1 for D (5 bases). V was cut by 3 bases and J by 5 bases, with 10 bases left in between. Germline CDR1 and CDR2: ENHRY and SYGVKD. This CDR3 comprises 13 residues. The CDR3 DNA reads as TGTGCCATCAGTGACAGGGTACGCGAGACCCAGTACTTC. Translating it yields CAISDRVRETQYF.

The J gene is TRBJ1-2, the V gene TRBV6-6, with D unclear. The CDR3 consists of 14 residues. With 4 bases removed from V and 2 bases from J, the gap between germline ends came to 11 bases. Looked up from germline, CDR1 is MNHNY and CDR2 is SVGAGI (reference sequence). CDR3 sequence reads: CASSSLGRNYGYTF. CDR3 coding DNA: TGTGCCAGCAGTTCCCTCGGAAGGAACTATGGCTACACCTTC.

This clone appeared once. The chain links TRBV9 to TRBJ2-2; weak D call: TRBD1 (5 bases). There are 17 residues in the CDR3. Trimming stripped 0 bases from V and 5 bases from J, with 17 bases between. Germline V gene sequence: CDR1 SGDLS, CDR2 YYNGEE. CDR3 nucleotide sequence: TGTGCCAGCAGCGTAGGTGCCCGCAGGGTCGGAACCGGGGAGCTGTTTTTT. This codes for CASSVGARRVGTGELFF.

This chain connects TRBV29-1 to TRBJ2-7; a weak D match, TRBD1 (7 bases). The CDR3 covers 15 residues. V was trimmed by 1 base and J by 4 bases, leaving 17 bases between them. CDR1 is SQVTM and CDR2 is ANQGSEA in the germline V gene. The CDR3 sequence: CSVEAPGGSSYEQYF. Written as DNA, the CDR3 is TGCAGCGTTGAAGCCCCAGGGGGGTCCAGTTACGAGCAGTACTTC.

J is TRBJ2-3 and V is TRBV30, with D possibly TRBD2 on 5 matching bases. This CDR3 has 12 residues. The germline V and J ends were trimmed by 3 bases and 5 bases, with 9 bases remaining between them. Germline V CDR1 and CDR2: GTSNPN, SVGIG (reference sequence). CDR3 nucleotide sequence: TGTGCCTGGAGGACGGGGATAGATACGCAGTATTTT. Protein product: CAWRTGIDTQYF. The whole variable domain, filled in from reference TRBV30 and TRBJ2-3, reads SQTIHQWPATLVQPVGSPLSLECTVEGTSNPNLYWYRQAAGRGLQLLFYSVGIGQISSEVPQNLSASRPQDRQFILSSKKLLLSDSGFYLCAWRTGIDTQYFGPGTRLTVL.

V and J are TRBV10-1 and TRBJ2-1; TRBD2 agrees at 7 bases. The trim removed 4 bases at V and 7 bases at J, leaving 7 bases unmatched. Germline V CDR1 and CDR2: WNHNN, SYGVQD (reference sequence). The CDR3 has 14 residues. This chain's CDR3 is CASSAAGLGNEQFF. The CDR3 DNA reads as TGCGCCAGCAGTGCAGCGGGGCTGGGGAATGAGCAGTTCTTC.